Shown below are 22 T cell receptor beta chains from a single sample sequenced in a study of blood T cell repertoires in COVID-19. Assay: immunoSEQ multiplex PCR; the TCRdb copy retains only in-frame clones and omits some. Altogether 150,000 or so clones are present, around 82% being singletons, with the ten largest covering over 35%. The sample taken for sequencing was peripheral blood. All receptors come from a human donor in a cohort sampled during active COVID-19.

This clone was recorded a few times. This chain connects TRBV5-5 to TRBJ1-5; 8 positions match TRBD1. The CDR3 runs 14 residues. Germline CDR1 reads SGHKS; CDR2 reads YYEKEE (reference sequence). With V trimmed by 4 bases and J by 6 bases, 6 bases remained unmatched. The CDR3 loop is CASSNQGAGQPQHF. In DNA form, the CDR3 reads TGTGCCAGCAGCAACCAGGGGGCGGGTCAGCCCCAGCATTTT.

V and J are TRBV7-9 and TRBJ1-2; D not certain. The CDR3 spans 15 residues. V was cut by 5 bases and J by 4 bases, with 17 bases left in between. In germline, CDR1 is SEHNR, CDR2 FQNEAQ (reference sequence). CDR3 sequence: CASSRRRESVYGYTF. As DNA, the CDR3 is TGTGCCAGCAGCCGACGGCGGGAGTCGGTCTATGGCTACACCTTC.

The chain couples TRBV5-6 to TRBJ1-1; 8 bases are shared with TRBD1. Germline values: CDR1 SGHDT, CDR2 YYEEEE. Trimming cost V 3 bases and J 0 bases; bases outside gene matches: 10. The CDR3 sequence is 17 residues long. The DNA of the CDR3 is TGTGCCAGCAGCTGGAGCCGGGACAGGTTATTGAACACTGAAGCTTTCTTT. This translates into CASSWSRDRLLNTEAFF.

This clone is a singleton in its sample. The chain combines TRBV19 with TRBJ1-4; 7 bases are shared with TRBD1. The germline CDR1 and CDR2 sequences are LNHDA and SQIVND (reference sequence). V gave up 6 bases and J gave up 2 bases; unmatched junction bases: 21. This CDR3 is 20 amino acids long. The CDR3 reads CASRSLQGPGNRGTNEKLFF. Here the CDR3 DNA reads TGTGCCAGTAGGAGCTTACAGGGGCCTGGGAACCGTGGGACTAATGAAAAACTGTTTTTT.

This chain joins TRBV24-1 and TRBJ2-7; 9 bases fit TRBD1. The CDR3 runs 15 residues. V lost 6 bases to trimming and J lost 6 bases; unmatched junction nucleotides: 11. CDR1 and CDR2 (germline): KGHDR, SFDVKD. DNA of the CDR3: TGTGCCACCAGTATAACGGGACAGGGTTACGTCGAGCAGTACTTC. Its protein product is CATSITGQGYVEQYF.

This clone has just one count. J is TRBJ2-7 and V is TRBV7-9, with unresolved D. Trimming stripped 3 bases from V and 3 bases from J, with 6 bases between. CDR1 SEHNR and CDR2 FQNEAQ come from the germline V gene (reference sequence). The CDR3 is 12 residues long. In DNA, the CDR3 is TGTGCCAGCAGCTTCGGTTTCTACGAGCAGTACTTC. Its protein is CASSFGFYEQYF.

This clone has a handful of counts. This sequence joins TRBV18 and TRBJ2-7; D perhaps matches TRBD2 (6 bases). The germline CDR1 and CDR2 sequences are KGHSH and LQKENI. V dropped 9 bases and J dropped 7 bases, with 13 bases sitting between them. The CDR3 sequence is 11 residues long. The CDR3 is CASSTGAEQYF. The CDR3 DNA reads TGTGCCAGTTCGACGGGAGCTGAGCAGTACTTC.

The gene calls are TRBV5-1 and TRBJ1-1; D is perhaps TRBD1 (6 bases). Between the trimmed V and J ends, which lost 3 bases and 2 bases, there was a span of 11 bases. The CDR3 spans 14 residues. CDR1 SGHRS and CDR2 YFSETQ come from the germline V gene. CDR3 DNA: TGCGCCAGCAGCTGGACAGTCGCAAACACTGAAGCTTTCTTT. Translated: CASSWTVANTEAFF. The full variable domain, with the rest looked up from reference TRBV5-1 and TRBJ1-1, is KAGVTQTPRYLIKTRGQQVTLSCSPISGHRSVSWYQQTPGQGLQFLFEYFSETQRNKGNFPGRFSGRQFSNSRSEMNVSTLELGDSALYLCASSWTVANTEAFFGQGTRLTVV.

The DNA of the CDR3 is TGTGCCAGCAGCCCACGGGACAGGGGAGGCGGCTACACCTTC. Translating it yields CASSPRDRGGGYTF. The rearrangement joins TRBV5-6 to TRBJ1-2; 10 bases are shared with TRBD1. Looked up from germline, CDR1 is SGHDT and CDR2 is YYEEEE. The V gene end was trimmed by 4 bases and the J gene end by 8 bases; junction bases not matched to a gene: 8. The CDR3 runs to 14 residues.

This sequence joins TRBV24-1 and TRBJ2-3; D is perhaps TRBD2 (6 bases). Germline CDR1 and CDR2: KGHDR and SFDVKD. V was clipped by 4 bases and J by 1 base, with 17 bases between them. The CDR3 is made up of 17 amino acids. CDR3 amino acids: CATSDPSVGGGTDTQYF. CDR3 bases: TGTGCCACCAGTGACCCGTCTGTAGGCGGGGGCACAGATACGCAGTATTTT.

The chain recombines TRBV2 with TRBJ2-7; TRBD1 matches 9 bases. The CDR3 runs 14 residues. Trimming took 3 bases from V and 6 from J; bases not matched to a gene: 6. Looked up from germline, CDR1 is SNHLY and CDR2 is FYNNEI. DNA for the CDR3: TGTGCCAGCAGTGACGGGACAGGGTACGGCGAGCAGTACTTC. Residues: CASSDGTGYGEQYF. The complete variable domain, with remaining parts taken from reference TRBV2 and TRBJ2-7, reads EPEVTQTPSHQVTQMGQEVILRCVPISNHLYFYWYRQILGQKVEFLVSFYNNEISEKSEIFDDQFSVERPDGSNFTLKIRSTKLEDSAMYFCASSDGTGYGEQYFGPGTRLTVT.

The chain is built from TRBV3-1 (or the pseudogene TRBV3-2) and TRBJ2-1, with TRBD2 matching over 13 bases. Per germline, CDR1 LGHDT and CDR2 YNNKEL (reference sequence). The V and J ends lost 7 bases and 6 bases, in that order; junction bases with no gene match: 6. The length of the CDR3 is 15 residues. Here the CDR3 DNA reads TGTGCCAGCACCCCCAGACTAGCGGGAGGCAATGAGCAGTTCTTC. Translating gives CASTPRLAGGNEQFF.

V is TRBV3-1 (or the pseudogene TRBV3-2) and J is TRBJ2-4; tentative D call: TRBD1 (5 bases). Germline CDR1 and CDR2: LGHDT and YNNKEL (reference sequence). V was cut by 2 bases and J by 0 bases, with 14 bases left in between. The CDR3 is made up of 17 amino acids. CDR3 residues: CASSQTTTALAKNIQYF. In DNA, the CDR3 is TGTGCCAGCAGCCAAACAACGACAGCTCTAGCCAAAAACATTCAGTACTTC.

Details on this clone: The junction differs from germline at one of its ends, possibly a read error. Here the CDR3 reads CTSSIGTGTGELFF. CDR3 nucleotides: TGTACCAGTAGTATCGGGACTGGTACCGGGGAGCTGTTTTTT. The chain carries TRBV19 and TRBJ2-2; the D gene is possibly TRBD2 (6 bases). CDR1 and CDR2 (germline): LNHDA, SQIVND (reference sequence). This CDR3 has 14 residues.

J is TRBJ2-5 and V is TRBV6-5; D is possibly TRBD1 (7 bases). The CDR3 has 14 residues. V gave up 6 bases and J gave up 5 bases, with 16 bases separating them. Germline CDR1 is MNHEY and CDR2 is SVGAGI. CDR3: CASRRSGGKETQYF. CDR3 nucleotide sequence: TGTGCCAGCAGACGATCAGGGGGGAAGGAGACCCAGTACTTC.

The V call is TRBV18, the J call TRBJ1-5; 7 nucleotides match TRBD1. J was trimmed by 7 bases and V by 4 bases; bases with no gene match: 7. The germline V gene has CDR1 KGHSH and CDR2 LQKENI. This CDR3 is built from 14 residues. This CDR3 reads CASSQDRLGQPQHF. The CDR3 region has the DNA TGTGCCAGCTCACAGGACAGGTTGGGGCAGCCCCAGCATTTT. Together with reference TRBV18 and TRBJ1-5, the CDR3 gives the full variable domain: NAGVMQNPRHLVRRRGQEARLRCSPMKGHSHVYWYRQLPEEGLKFMVYLQKENIIDESGMPKERFSAEFPKEGPSILRIQQVVRGDSAAYFCASSQDRLGQPQHFGDGTRLSIL.

The chain joins TRBV7-2 to TRBJ1-1; D is unclear. This CDR3 is built from 15 residues. V was trimmed by 5 bases and J by 4 bases, leaving 17 bases between them. The germline V gene has CDR1 SGHTA and CDR2 FQGNSA. CDR3 sequence reads: CASSPRLLMGTEAFF. The CDR3 DNA is TGTGCCAGCAGCCCTAGACTTTTGATGGGCACTGAAGCTTTCTTT.

This clone was seen a handful of times. The junction shows a germline mismatch at one end, possibly a read error. The V and J genes are TRBV3-1 (or the pseudogene TRBV3-2) and TRBJ2-7; D may be TRBD1 (6 bases). Looked up from germline, CDR1 is LGHDT and CDR2 is YNNKEL (reference sequence). This CDR3 contains 14 residues. CDR3 residues: CASSQGQISKEQYF. CDR3 DNA: TGTGCCAGCAGTCAAGGACAGATTAGTAAGGAGCAGTACTTC.

V and J are TRBV11-1 and TRBJ2-5, with 8 bases aligning to TRBD1. Germline loops: CDR1 SGHAT, CDR2 FQDESV (reference sequence). Trimming removed 6 bases from V and 6 bases from J; junction bases left unmatched: 6. The CDR3 length is 13 residues. The CDR3 bases are TGTGCCAGCAGAAACGACAGGGGCAAGACCCAGTACTTC. Amino acid sequence: CASRNDRGKTQYF.

This clone appeared a single time. The rearrangement joins TRBV7-2 to TRBJ1-1; D is undetermined. The germline V gene encodes CDR1 SGHTA and CDR2 FQGNSA. The CDR3 totals 13 residues. V was clipped by 0 bases and J by 4 bases, with 6 bases between them. The DNA of the CDR3 is TGTGCCAGCAGCTTAGCGTTCGGCACTGAAGCTTTCTTT. Protein product: CASSLAFGTEAFF.

The chain uses TRBV5-3 and TRBJ1-3, with 9 bases lining up with TRBD1. TRBV5-3 is an ORF for which the function is uncertain. Unmatched junction bases numbered 12, after V lost 3 bases and J lost 2 bases. CDR3 length equals 18 residues. CDR3 loop: CARSSITGTGNAGNTIYF. DNA for the CDR3: TGTGCCAGAAGCTCGATTACCGGGACAGGGAACGCTGGAAACACCATATATTTT.

The table lists this clone with a count of one. The V call is TRBV24-1, the J call TRBJ2-1; 13 positions agree with TRBD2. Germline V CDR1 and CDR2: KGHDR, SFDVKD. After removal of 0 bases from V and 8 bases from J, the junction contained 6 bases not matched to a gene. This CDR3 region has 17 residues. This CDR3 is CATSDLRTSGRMDEQFF. The CDR3 DNA is TGTGCCACCAGTGATTTGAGGACTAGCGGGAGAATGGATGAGCAGTTCTTC.